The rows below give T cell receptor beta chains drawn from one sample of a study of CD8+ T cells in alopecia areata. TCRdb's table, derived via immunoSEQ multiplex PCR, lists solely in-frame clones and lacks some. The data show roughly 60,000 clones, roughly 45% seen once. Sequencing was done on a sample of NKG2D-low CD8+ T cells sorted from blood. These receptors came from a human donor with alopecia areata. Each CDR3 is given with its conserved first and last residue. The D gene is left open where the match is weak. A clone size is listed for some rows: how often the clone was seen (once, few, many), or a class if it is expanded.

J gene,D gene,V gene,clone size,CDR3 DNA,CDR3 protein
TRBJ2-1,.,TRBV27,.,TGTGCCAGCAGCTTTAGCGGAGTGTCCTACAATGAGCAGTTCTTC,CASSFSGVSYNEQFF
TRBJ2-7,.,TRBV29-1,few,TGCAGCGTTGAAACCGGGGCGGGACTTAGCTCCTACGAGCAGTACTTC,CSVETGAGLSSYEQYF
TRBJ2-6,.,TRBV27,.,TGTGCCAGCACCGCCGGGCGCGGGGCCAACGTCCTGACTTTC,CASTAGRGANVLTF
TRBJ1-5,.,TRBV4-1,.,TGCGCCAGCAGCCAGTCCCGCGTACGTCAGCCCCAGCATTTT,CASSQSRVRQPQHF
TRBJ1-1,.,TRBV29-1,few,TGCAGCGTTGAAGGGGGCAGGAAGGGATTAGCTTTCTTT,CSVEGGRKGLAFF
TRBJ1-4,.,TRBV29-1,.,TGCAGCGTTGTGGAGGGAACTGAAAAACTGTTTTTT,CSVVEGTEKLFF
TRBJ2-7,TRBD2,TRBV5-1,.,TGCGCCAGCAGCCGACAAGATAGCGGGAGGGCCCAATGGGAGCAGTACTTC,CASSRQDSGRAQWEQYF
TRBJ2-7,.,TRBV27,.,TGTGCCAGCAGTTTAATGGTCCCCGCCGGAGGGATCGGCGAGCAGTACTTC,CASSLMVPAGGIGEQYF
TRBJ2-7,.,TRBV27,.,TGTGCCAGCAGTTCTAGCTCCTACGAGCAGTACTTC,CASSSSSYEQYF
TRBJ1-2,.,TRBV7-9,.,TGTGCCAGCAGCCCTGGACAGAATGGCTACACCTTC,CASSPGQNGYTF
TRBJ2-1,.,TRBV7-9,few,TGTGCCAGCAGCAGAAGCCCGAGTAATGAGCAGTTCTTC,CASSRSPSNEQFF
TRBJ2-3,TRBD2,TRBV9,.,TGTGCCAGCAGCGAACTAGCGGGCAGTATGGATACGCGGTATTTT,CASSELAGSMDTRYF
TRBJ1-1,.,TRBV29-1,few,TGCAGCGTTGAAGATTTCCAAGGACCCCGGAGTGAAGCTTTCTTT,CSVEDFQGPRSEAFF
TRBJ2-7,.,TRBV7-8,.,TGTGCCAGCAGCTTAGGCGTAAGGCGGGCTGACGAGCAGTACTTC,CASSLGVRRADEQYF
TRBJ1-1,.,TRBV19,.,TGTGCCAGTAGTAATGGGAACACTGAAGCTTTCTTT,CASSNGNTEAFF
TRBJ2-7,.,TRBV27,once,TGTGCCAGCAGTTTAGTTCAAGGGCCCTACGAGCAGTACTTC,CASSLVQGPYEQYF
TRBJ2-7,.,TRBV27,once,TGTGCCAGCAGTTCACAGGAGTCTCTCGGCGAGCAGTACTTC,CASSSQESLGEQYF
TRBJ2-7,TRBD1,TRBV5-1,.,TGCGCCAGCAGCTTGGGGGGACAGTACTACGAGCAGTACTTC,CASSLGGQYYEQYF